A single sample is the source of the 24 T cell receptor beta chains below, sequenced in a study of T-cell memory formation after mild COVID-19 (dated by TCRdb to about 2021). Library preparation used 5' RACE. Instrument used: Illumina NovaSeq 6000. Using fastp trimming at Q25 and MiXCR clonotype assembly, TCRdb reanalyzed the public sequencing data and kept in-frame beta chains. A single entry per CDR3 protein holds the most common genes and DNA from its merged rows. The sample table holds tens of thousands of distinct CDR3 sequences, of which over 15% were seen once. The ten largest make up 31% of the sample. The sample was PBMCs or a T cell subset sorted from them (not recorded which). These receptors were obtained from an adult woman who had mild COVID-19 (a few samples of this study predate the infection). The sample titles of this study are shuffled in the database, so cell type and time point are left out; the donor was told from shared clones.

CDR3 nucleotides: TGCAGCGTTCTAATGGGGGGCACCGGGGAGCTGTTTTTT. This encodes CSVLMGGTGELFF. The V gene is TRBV29-1, the J gene TRBJ2-2; D possibly corresponds to TRBD2 (6 bases). V lost 5 bases and J 4 bases, leaving 11 bases between the germline ends. The CDR3 runs to 13 residues. Germline CDR1 is SQVTM and CDR2 is ANQGSEA.

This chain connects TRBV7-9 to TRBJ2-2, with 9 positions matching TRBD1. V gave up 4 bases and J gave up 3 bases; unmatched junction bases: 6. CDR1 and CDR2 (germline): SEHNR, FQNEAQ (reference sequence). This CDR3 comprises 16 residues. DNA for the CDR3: TGTGCCAGCAGCTCCTCCGACAGGGGGGACACCGGGGAGCTGTTTTTT. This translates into CASSSSDRGDTGELFF. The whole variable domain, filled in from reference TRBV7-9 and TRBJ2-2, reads DTGVSQNPRHKITKRGQNVTFRCDPISEHNRLYWYRQTLGQGPEFLTYFQNEAQLEKSRLLSDRFSAERPKGSFSTLEIQRTEQGDSAMYLCASSSSDRGDTGELFFGEGSRLTVL.

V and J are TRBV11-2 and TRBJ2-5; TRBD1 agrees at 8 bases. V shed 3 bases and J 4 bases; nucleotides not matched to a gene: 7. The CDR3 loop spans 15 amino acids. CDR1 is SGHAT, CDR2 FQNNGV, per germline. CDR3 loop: CASSFGQGGAETQYF. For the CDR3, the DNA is TGTGCCAGCAGCTTCGGACAGGGCGGCGCAGAGACCCAGTACTTC.

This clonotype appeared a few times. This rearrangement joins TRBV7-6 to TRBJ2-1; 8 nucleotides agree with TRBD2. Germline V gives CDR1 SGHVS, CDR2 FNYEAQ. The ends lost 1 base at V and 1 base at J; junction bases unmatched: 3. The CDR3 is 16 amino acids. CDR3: CASSLGPGGSYNEQFF. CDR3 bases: TGTGCCAGCAGCTTAGGCCCGGGAGGGTCCTACAATGAGCAGTTCTTC.

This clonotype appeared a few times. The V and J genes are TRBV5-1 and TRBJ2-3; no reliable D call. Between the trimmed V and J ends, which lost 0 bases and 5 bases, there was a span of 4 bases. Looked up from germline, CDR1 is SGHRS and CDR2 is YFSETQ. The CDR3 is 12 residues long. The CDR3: CASSLALDTQYF. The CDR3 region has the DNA TGCGCCAGCAGCTTGGCCCTAGATACGCAGTATTTT.

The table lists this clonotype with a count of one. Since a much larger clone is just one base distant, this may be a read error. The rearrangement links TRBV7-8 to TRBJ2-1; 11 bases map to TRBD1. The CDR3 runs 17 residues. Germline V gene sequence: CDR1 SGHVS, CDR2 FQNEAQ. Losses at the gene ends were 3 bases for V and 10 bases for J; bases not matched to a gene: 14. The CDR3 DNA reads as TGTGCCAGCAGCTTGGACAGGGGGCCCATAGGGGCCTACGAGCAGTTCTTC. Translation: CASSLDRGPIGAYEQFF.

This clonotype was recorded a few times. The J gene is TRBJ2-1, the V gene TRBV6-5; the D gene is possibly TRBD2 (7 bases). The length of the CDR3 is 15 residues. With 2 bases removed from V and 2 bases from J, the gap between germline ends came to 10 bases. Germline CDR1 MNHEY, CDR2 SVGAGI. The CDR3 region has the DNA TGTGCCAGCAGTTACCCGGGGGGCCCCTACAATGAGCAGTTCTTC. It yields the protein CASSYPGGPYNEQFF.

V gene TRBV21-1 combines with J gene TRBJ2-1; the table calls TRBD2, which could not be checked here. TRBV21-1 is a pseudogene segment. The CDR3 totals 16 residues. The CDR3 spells CASSKAVTSGGPEQFF. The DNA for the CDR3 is TGTGCCAGCAGCAAAGCAGTAACTAGCGGGGGCCCTGAGCAGTTCTTC.

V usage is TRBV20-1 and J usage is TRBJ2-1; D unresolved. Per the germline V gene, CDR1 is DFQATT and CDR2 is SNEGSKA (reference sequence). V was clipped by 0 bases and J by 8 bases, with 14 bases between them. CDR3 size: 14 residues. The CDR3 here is CSARDHSSFDEQFF. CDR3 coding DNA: TGCAGTGCTAGAGATCATTCTAGTTTCGATGAGCAGTTCTTC.

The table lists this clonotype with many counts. The CDR3: CASSVGPPLYNEQFF. The CDR3 DNA sequence: TGTGCCAGCAGCGTAGGTCCTCCGTTGTACAATGAGCAGTTCTTC. V and J are TRBV9 and TRBJ2-1; D gene unclear. Germline CDR1 SGDLS, CDR2 YYNGEE. The CDR3 is 15 amino acids. The V end lost 0 bases, the J end lost 4 bases, and 11 bases lay between the germline ends.

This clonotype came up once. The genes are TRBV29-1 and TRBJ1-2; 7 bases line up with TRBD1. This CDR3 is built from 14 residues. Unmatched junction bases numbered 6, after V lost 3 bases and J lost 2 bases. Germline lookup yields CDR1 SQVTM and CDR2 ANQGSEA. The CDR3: CSVDDRDSNYGYTF. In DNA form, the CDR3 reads TGCAGCGTTGATGACCGGGACAGCAACTATGGCTACACCTTC.

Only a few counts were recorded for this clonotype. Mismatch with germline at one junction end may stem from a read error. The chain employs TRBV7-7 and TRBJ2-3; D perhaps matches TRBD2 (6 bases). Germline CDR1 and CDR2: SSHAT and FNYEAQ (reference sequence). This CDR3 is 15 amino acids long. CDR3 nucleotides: TGTGCTAGCAGCTTAGGGGACTCGCCAACAGATACGCAGTATTTT. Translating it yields CASSLGDSPTDTQYF.

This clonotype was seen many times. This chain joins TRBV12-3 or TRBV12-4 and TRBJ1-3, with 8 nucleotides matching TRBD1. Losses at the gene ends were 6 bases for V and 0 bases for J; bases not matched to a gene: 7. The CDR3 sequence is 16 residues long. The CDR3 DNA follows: TGTGCCAGCAGAAGCACAGGGGGAGGCTCTGGAAACACCATATATTTT. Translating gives CASRSTGGGSGNTIYF.

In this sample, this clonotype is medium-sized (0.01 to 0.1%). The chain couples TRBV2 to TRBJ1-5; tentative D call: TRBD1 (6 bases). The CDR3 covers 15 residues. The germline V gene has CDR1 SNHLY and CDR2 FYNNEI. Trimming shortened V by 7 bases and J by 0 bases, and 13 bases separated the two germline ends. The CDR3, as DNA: TGTGCCAGCACTAGAGGACAGAATAGCAATCAGCCCCAGCATTTT. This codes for CASTRGQNSNQPQHF.

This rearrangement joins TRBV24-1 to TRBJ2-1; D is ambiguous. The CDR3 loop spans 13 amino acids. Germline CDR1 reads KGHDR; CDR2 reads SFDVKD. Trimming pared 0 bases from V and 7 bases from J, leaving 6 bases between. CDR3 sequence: CATSDLVGNEQFF. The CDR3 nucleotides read TGTGCCACCAGTGATTTGGTGGGGAATGAGCAGTTCTTC.

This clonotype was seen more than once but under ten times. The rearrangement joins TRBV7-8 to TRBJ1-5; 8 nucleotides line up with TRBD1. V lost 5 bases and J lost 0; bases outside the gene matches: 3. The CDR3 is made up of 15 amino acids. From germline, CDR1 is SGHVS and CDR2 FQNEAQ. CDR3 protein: CASSTTGDSNQPQHF. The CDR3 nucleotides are TGTGCCAGCAGCACGACAGGGGATAGCAATCAGCCCCAGCATTTT.

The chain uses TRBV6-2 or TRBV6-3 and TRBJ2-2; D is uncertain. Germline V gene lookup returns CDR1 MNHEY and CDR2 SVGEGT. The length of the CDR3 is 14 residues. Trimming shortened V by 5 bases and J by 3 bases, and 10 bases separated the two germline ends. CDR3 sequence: CASSPDPYTGELFF. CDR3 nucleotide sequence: TGTGCCAGCAGTCCAGATCCTTACACCGGGGAGCTGTTTTTT.

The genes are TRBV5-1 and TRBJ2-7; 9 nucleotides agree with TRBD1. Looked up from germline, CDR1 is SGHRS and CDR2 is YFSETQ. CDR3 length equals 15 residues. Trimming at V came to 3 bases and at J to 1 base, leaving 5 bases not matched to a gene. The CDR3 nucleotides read TGCGCCAGCAGCTACGCCGGGACAGGGTCCTACGAGCAGTACTTC. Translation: CASSYAGTGSYEQYF.

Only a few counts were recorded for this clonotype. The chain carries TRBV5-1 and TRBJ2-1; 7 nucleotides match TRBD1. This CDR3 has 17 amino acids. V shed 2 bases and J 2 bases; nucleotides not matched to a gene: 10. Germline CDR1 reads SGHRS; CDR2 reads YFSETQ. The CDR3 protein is CASSLLQGVGTYNEQFF. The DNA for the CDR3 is TGCGCCAGCAGCTTACTCCAGGGGGTGGGGACCTACAATGAGCAGTTCTTC.

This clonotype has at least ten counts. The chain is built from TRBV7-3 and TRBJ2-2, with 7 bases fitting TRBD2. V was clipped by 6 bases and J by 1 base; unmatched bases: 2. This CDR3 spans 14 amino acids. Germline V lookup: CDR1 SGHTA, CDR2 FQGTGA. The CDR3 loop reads CASRTGGNTGELFF. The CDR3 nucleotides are TGTGCCAGCAGGACGGGAGGGAACACCGGGGAGCTGTTTTTT.

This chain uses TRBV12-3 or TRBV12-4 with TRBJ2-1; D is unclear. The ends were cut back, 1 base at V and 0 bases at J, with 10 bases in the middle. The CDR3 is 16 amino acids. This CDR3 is CASSLGGRLSYNEQFF. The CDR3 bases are TGTGCCAGCAGTTTAGGTGGGCGGCTCTCCTACAATGAGCAGTTCTTC.

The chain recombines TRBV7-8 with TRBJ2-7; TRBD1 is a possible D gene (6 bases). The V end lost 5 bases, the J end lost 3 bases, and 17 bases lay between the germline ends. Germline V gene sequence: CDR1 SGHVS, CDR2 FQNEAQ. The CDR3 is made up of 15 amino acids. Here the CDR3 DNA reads TGTGCCAGCAGCGACCGGGACAAGGGGAGCTACGAGCAGTACTTC. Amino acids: CASSDRDKGSYEQYF.

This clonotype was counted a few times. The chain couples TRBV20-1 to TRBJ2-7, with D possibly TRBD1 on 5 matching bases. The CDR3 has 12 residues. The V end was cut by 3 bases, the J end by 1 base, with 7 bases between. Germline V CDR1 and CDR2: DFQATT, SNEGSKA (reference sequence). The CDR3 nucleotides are TGCAGTGCTAGTGGGGCTTCCTACGAGCAGTACTTC. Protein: CSASGASYEQYF.

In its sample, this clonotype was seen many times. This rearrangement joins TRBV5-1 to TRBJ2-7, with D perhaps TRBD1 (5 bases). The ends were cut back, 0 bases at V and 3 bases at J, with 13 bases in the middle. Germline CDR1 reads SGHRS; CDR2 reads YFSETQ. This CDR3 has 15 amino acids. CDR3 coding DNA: TGCGCCAGCAGCTTGGGCGATGGGGCCTACTACGAGCAGTACTTC. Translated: CASSLGDGAYYEQYF.